The T cell receptor (beta chain) under discussion was sequenced for a study of CD8+ T cells in alopecia areata. The study's findings and limits: With patients, TCR sharing proved less clear than in mice, a difference possibly related to HLA. Researchers report lesional scalp, most notably alopecia totalis/universalis, outstripped normal scalp in clonality.

Following extraction, RNA underwent reverse transcription to cDNA, which served as the sequencing template. The data were produced by immunoSEQ multiplex PCR, yet TCRdb's version contains in-frame clones alone and is incomplete. The profile covers 200,000 to 250,000 clones, with about 58% appearing a single time and 1.6% taken by the ten largest. Germline loops: CDR1 SNHLY, CDR2 FYNNEI. The CDR3 length is 14 residues. The V and J ends lost 8 bases and 5 bases respectively, with 19 bases between them. Treatment reported: oral pan-JAK inhibitor, 5-10 mg twice daily. As for this clone: Its target is not known.

This material consisted of CD4+ T cells sorted from blood, taken at week 4, from a patient treated with tofacitinib. V usage is TRBV2 and J usage is TRBJ2-7; unclear D gene. This clonotype originated in a human donor with alopecia areata. CDR3 residues: CASRLQASVDEQYF. The DNA of the CDR3 is TGTGCCAGCCGGCTTCAGGCCAGTGTAGACGAGCAGTACTTC.